This T cell receptor (delta chain) was sequenced in a study of gamma-delta T cells after stem cell transplantation. In germline, CDR1 is TSWWSYY, CDR2 QGS. Unmatched junction bases numbered 14, after V lost 3 bases and J lost 0 bases. This CDR3 comprises 19 residues. This clone is deemed medium-sized. TCRdb reprocessed the RT-PCR reads using CATT. The data hold 1,200 or so delta-chain clones, with about a sixth observed a single time. This TCR was recovered from a human donor. It is not recorded whose cells these are; they may come from a transplant donor. V gene TRDV1 combines with J gene TRDJ1, with 9 bases identical to TRDD2. What was sequenced was gamma-delta T cells. In DNA, the CDR3 is TGTGCTCTTGGGGAGCCTTCCTACGGTCCCCCGTTGTACACCGATAAACTCATCTTT. It specifies CALGEPSYGPPLYTDKLIF.